Included here is one T cell receptor (beta chain) sequence, with context. This sample includes further DNA sequences coding for the same CDR3. The data belong to a study of blood T cell repertoires in COVID-19. As for the study in general: There were acute and convalescent COVID-19 samples, and they came from the United States, Italy and Spain. PBMCs, B-cell-depleted T cells, or T cells were the source of the cDNA or gDNA that made up the material.

This CDR3 has 15 residues. Trimming pared 3 bases from V and 0 bases from J, leaving 6 bases between. CDR1 KGHSH and CDR2 LQKENI come from the germline V gene. Study processing details: Amplification from reference gene primers served as the basis for estimated nucleated cell counts. Sequencing used immunoSEQ multiplex PCR; TCRdb keeps in-frame clones, though not all of them. V and J calls and clone size are those listed in that table; D and trimming were worked out from the DNA. Of just under 80,000 clones detected, about 80% appear once; the ten largest clones hold less than 6%. The source material was peripheral blood. The source of this sequence is a woman aged 65 to 85 with acute or convalescent COVID-19. The rearrangement joins TRBV18 to TRBJ1-6, with unresolved D. CDR3 protein: CASSPSSSYNSPLHF. As DNA, the CDR3 is TGTGCCAGCTCACCTTCTAGCTCCTATAATTCACCCCTCCACTTT.